This T cell receptor (beta chain) was observed in a study of human T cells and chemical hapten exposure. The overall study: Yields of TCR per sample differed, chiefly owing to small differences in pooled library volume.

This clonotype was detected a few times. The study extracted total RNA from unfractionated whole blood. Per the study methods: Samples held a median of around 96,000 TCRs, range about 23,224–750,000. TCRdb re-called the 5' RACE reads through MiXCR, storing one row per CDR3 protein. TCRdb's processing, not the authors', yielded these V and J calls. The sample holds about 81,000 distinct CDR3 sequences, roughly 8% seen once. V was clipped by 4 bases and J by 3 bases, with 19 bases between them. The CDR3 has 16 residues. Germline CDR1 reads MNHEY; CDR2 reads SMNVEV (reference sequence). The rearrangement links TRBV27 to TRBJ2-7, with D tentatively TRBD1 (6 bases). This sequence originates from a male donor in good health. This chain's CDR3 is CASSSSTGKGIYEQYF. CDR3 bases: TGTGCCAGCAGTTCCTCCACAGGGAAGGGGATCTACGAGCAGTACTTC.